This entry lists 3 T cell receptor beta chains sequenced from one sample in a study of blood T cell repertoires in COVID-19. Repertoires were generated with immunoSEQ multiplex PCR, while TCRdb's copy carries only in-frame clones and drops some. The sample has some 130,000 clones; roughly 79% are singletons. The sample was peripheral blood. Source of these receptors: a human donor in a cohort sampled during active COVID-19.

The chain links TRBV18 to TRBJ2-2; no reliable D call. The CDR3 covers 16 residues. The V gene's germline CDR1 is KGHSH and CDR2 LQKENI. Trimming shortened V by 3 bases and J by 5 bases, and 16 bases separated the two germline ends. CDR3 loop: CASSPSGSMNTGELFF. The DNA for the CDR3 is TGTGCCAGCTCACCCTCCGGGTCTATGAATACCGGGGAGCTGTTTTTT.

The chain couples TRBV29-1 to TRBJ2-7; 8 nucleotides match TRBD1. Germline values: CDR1 SQVTM, CDR2 ANQGSEA. The CDR3 length is 12 residues. The V gene end was trimmed by 6 bases and the J gene end by 7 bases; junction bases not matched to a gene: 8. CDR3 DNA: TGCAGCGTCGCCGGGACAGGCAAGGAGCAGTACTTC. Amino acid sequence: CSVAGTGKEQYF.

This clone was detected only a few times. This chain uses TRBV19 with TRBJ2-4, with a possible D match to TRBD2 (5 bases). Trimming cost V 3 bases and J 2 bases, with 8 bases left between them. CDR1 is LNHDA and CDR2 is SQIVND in the germline V gene (reference sequence). The CDR3 covers 14 residues. DNA of the CDR3: TGTGCCAGTAGTATGAGGGAACCCAAAAACATTCAGTACTTC. Translated: CASSMREPKNIQYF.